The 15 T cell receptor beta chains listed next were all sequenced from one sample in a study of T cell repertoires in cytomegalovirus infection. One entry per CDR3 protein, called by TCRdb with MiXCR from the reads. The sample shows around 800,000 distinct CDR3 sequences, about 33% of them seen only once. Their specific antigens are unknown. Specimen: cultured CD8+ T cells from PBMCs, collected from culture after CMV antigen stimulation. The receptors stem from a human donor in good health (CMV status not recorded). Some clones in this sample may be carry-over from other donors' samples.

The chain carries TRBV25-1 and TRBJ2-1; 7 nucleotides agree with TRBD2. Germline CDR1 and CDR2: MGHDK and SYGVNS. V dropped 11 bases and J dropped 9; count of bases not matched to a gene: 7. The CDR3 loop spans 11 amino acids. Here the CDR3 DNA reads TGTGCCTCCAAACGGGGGGTTGAGCAGTTCTTC. It is translated as CASKRGVEQFF.

This clonotype was recorded a few times. J is TRBJ2-7 and V is TRBV20-1, with D perhaps TRBD2 (5 bases). Germline V gene sequence: CDR1 DFQATT, CDR2 SNEGSKA (reference sequence). The V end lost 6 bases, the J end lost 0 bases, and 24 bases lay between the germline ends. This CDR3 contains 17 residues. CDR3: CSAKHLESRAGSYEQYF. The CDR3 nucleotides are TGCAGTGCAAAACACCTAGAGTCGCGGGCAGGCTCCTACGAGCAGTACTTC.

In its sample, this clonotype was seen many times. The chain combines TRBV3-1 with TRBJ2-5; 14 bases are shared with TRBD2. With 0 bases clipped from V and 3 bases from J, the junction kept 3 bases outside the gene matches. This CDR3 is 17 amino acids long. CDR1 LGHDT and CDR2 YNNKEL come from the germline V gene (reference sequence). The CDR3 reads CASSQDPGLAGEETQYF. The CDR3 bases are TGTGCCAGCAGCCAAGATCCGGGACTAGCGGGGGAAGAGACCCAGTACTTC.

The chain has TRBV12-3 or TRBV12-4 and TRBJ1-1; 7 positions agree with TRBD1. Trimming at V came to 1 base and at J to 0 bases, leaving 11 bases not matched to a gene. CDR3 length equals 18 residues. This CDR3 reads CASSLVWDSPHMNTEAFF. The CDR3 coding sequence is TGTGCCAGCAGTTTAGTATGGGACAGTCCACACATGAACACTGAAGCTTTCTTT.

The rearrangement joins TRBV11-2 to TRBJ1-2; 9 bases map to TRBD1. The CDR3 totals 17 residues. Germline lookup yields CDR1 SGHAT and CDR2 FQNNGV. The V gene end was trimmed by 3 bases and the J gene end by 2 bases; junction bases not matched to a gene: 10. CDR3 region: CASSFFPGDRVNYGYTF. CDR3 coding DNA: TGTGCCAGCAGCTTCTTTCCCGGGGACAGGGTGAACTATGGCTACACCTTC. Full variable domain (remainder filled in from reference TRBV11-2 and TRBJ1-2): EAGVAQSPRYKIIEKRQSVAFWCNPISGHATLYWYQQILGQGPKLLIQFQNNGVVDDSQLPKDRFSAERLKGVDSTLKIQPAKLEDSAVYLCASSFFPGDRVNYGYTFGSGTRLTVV.

This sequence joins TRBV10-3 and TRBJ2-4, with 15 bases identical to TRBD2. Germline CDR1 ENHRY, CDR2 SYGVKD. The CDR3 sequence is 18 residues long. With 6 bases clipped from V and 0 bases from J, the junction kept 6 bases outside the gene matches. The CDR3 here is CAIRAGTSGGQAKNIQYF. The CDR3 DNA is TGTGCCATCAGGGCCGGGACTAGCGGGGGGCAAGCCAAAAACATTCAGTACTTC.

The rearrangement uses TRBV6-2 or TRBV6-3 and TRBJ2-2, with 9 bases fitting TRBD1. With V trimmed by 2 bases and J by 2 bases, 12 bases remained unmatched. Germline V gene data show CDR1 as MNHEY and CDR2 as SVGEGT. The CDR3 is 19 amino acids. The CDR3 DNA sequence: TGTGCCAGCAGTTACCCGGAGGAACAGGGGGCGGCCAACACCGGGGAGCTGTTTTTT. Translated, it gives CASSYPEEQGAANTGELFF.

This clonotype has just a few counts. J is TRBJ2-7 and V is TRBV27, with unresolved D. The length of the CDR3 is 13 residues. Per germline, CDR1 MNHEY and CDR2 SMNVEV (reference sequence). Trimming cost V 3 bases and J 6 bases, with 12 bases left between them. The CDR3: CASSFNRRREQYF. The CDR3 DNA is TGTGCCAGCAGTTTTAACAGAAGGCGCGAGCAGTACTTC.

A few counts support this clonotype. V usage is TRBV12-5 and J usage is TRBJ2-1; 7 bases match TRBD1. Looked up from germline, CDR1 is LGHNT and CDR2 is FRNRAP. V lost 6 bases to trimming and J lost 4 bases; unmatched junction nucleotides: 9. CDR3 size: 15 residues. DNA for the CDR3: TGTGCTAGTGGATCTCGGGACAGTCAATACAATGAGCAGTTCTTC. Its translation: CASGSRDSQYNEQFF. Full variable domain (outside the CDR3, taken from reference TRBV12-5 and TRBJ2-1): DARVTQTPRHKVTEMGQEVTMRCQPILGHNTVFWYRQTMMQGLELLAYFRNRAPLDDSGMPKDRFSAEMPDATLATLKIQPSEPRDSAVYFCASGSRDSQYNEQFFGPGTRLTVL.

This clonotype was picked up a small number of times. V and J are TRBV9 and TRBJ2-3; 8 bases align to TRBD1. Germline V gene lookup returns CDR1 SGDLS and CDR2 YYNGEE. The CDR3 totals 16 residues. With 0 bases clipped from V and 3 bases from J, the junction kept 6 bases outside the gene matches. The CDR3 loop reads CASSVEGQGLTDTQYF. The CDR3 DNA is TGTGCCAGCAGCGTAGAAGGACAGGGCTTAACAGATACGCAGTATTTT. The full variable domain, with the rest looked up from reference TRBV9 and TRBJ2-3, is DSGVTQTPKHLITATGQRVTLRCSPRSGDLSVYWYQQSLDQGLQFLIQYYNGEERAKGNILERFSAQQFPDLHSELNLSSLELGDSALYFCASSVEGQGLTDTQYFGPGTRLTVL.

This clonotype was detected ten times or more. The chain couples TRBV7-9 to TRBJ1-4; D not resolved. Germline V CDR1 and CDR2: SEHNR, FQNEAQ (reference sequence). Trimming took 4 bases from V and 7 from J, leaving 16 bases between them. This CDR3 is 15 amino acids long. This CDR3 is CASSSARARGEKLFF. CDR3 DNA sequence: TGTGCCAGCAGCTCGGCTCGGGCGCGTGGTGAAAAACTGTTTTTT.

The V and J genes are TRBV20-1 and TRBJ2-7, with TRBD1 matching 10 bases. The CDR3 length is 13 residues. With V trimmed by 6 bases and J by 5 bases, 7 bases remained unmatched. Germline V gene data show CDR1 as DFQATT and CDR2 as SNEGSKA (reference sequence). CDR3 region: CSAPTGGGNEQYF. The CDR3 nucleotides are TGCAGTGCCCCGACAGGGGGCGGGAACGAGCAGTACTTC.

In DNA form, the CDR3 reads TGTGCCAGCAGTTATGCCGTCCAGGGGGATGACCTCCACTTT. Translation: CASSYAVQGDDLHF. J is TRBJ1-6 and V is TRBV6-5; TRBD1 matches 7 bases. J gave up 15 bases and V 3 bases, and 11 bases lay outside the gene matches. The CDR3 is 14 residues long. Germline-derived CDR1 and CDR2 are MNHEY and SVGAGI.

This clonotype was detected a few times. The genes are TRBV5-4 and TRBJ1-1, with D unclear. The CDR3 totals 14 residues. Trimming pared 6 bases from V and 5 bases from J, leaving 17 bases between. Germline loops: CDR1 SGHNT, CDR2 YYREEE (reference sequence). The CDR3 is CASIPFGEGTEAFF. CDR3 nucleotide sequence: TGTGCCAGCATCCCCTTTGGGGAGGGAACTGAAGCTTTCTTT.

This clonotype was seen only a few times. One end of the junction varies from germline; a read error may be responsible. This chain connects TRBV5-1 to TRBJ2-2; TRBD1 agrees at 8 bases. Germline CDR1 SGHRS, CDR2 YFSETQ. The CDR3 spans 17 residues. This CDR3 reads CASRLGAGTGATGELFF. The CDR3 DNA is TGCGCCAGCAGATTGGGGGCCGGGACAGGTGCCACCGGGGAGCTGTTTTTT.